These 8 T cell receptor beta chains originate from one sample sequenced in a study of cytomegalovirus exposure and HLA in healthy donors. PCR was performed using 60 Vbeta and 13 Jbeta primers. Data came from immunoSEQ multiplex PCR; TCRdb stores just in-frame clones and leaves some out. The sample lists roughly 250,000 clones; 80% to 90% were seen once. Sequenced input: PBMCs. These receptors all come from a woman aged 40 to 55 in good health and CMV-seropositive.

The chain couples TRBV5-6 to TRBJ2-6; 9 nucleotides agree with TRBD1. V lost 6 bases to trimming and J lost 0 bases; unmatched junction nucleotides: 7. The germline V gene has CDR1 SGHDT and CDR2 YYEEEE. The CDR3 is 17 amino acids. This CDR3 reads CASTAGQGISGANVLTF. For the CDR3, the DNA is TGTGCCAGCACGGCGGGACAGGGAATCTCTGGGGCCAACGTCCTGACTTTC.

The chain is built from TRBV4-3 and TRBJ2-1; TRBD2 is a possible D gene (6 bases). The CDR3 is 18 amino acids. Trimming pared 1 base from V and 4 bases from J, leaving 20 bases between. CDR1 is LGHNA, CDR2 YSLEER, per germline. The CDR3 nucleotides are TGCGCCAGCAGCCAAGTTGGGTCCCGTAGCGGTCCTTACAATGAGCAGTTCTTC. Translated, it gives CASSQVGSRSGPYNEQFF.

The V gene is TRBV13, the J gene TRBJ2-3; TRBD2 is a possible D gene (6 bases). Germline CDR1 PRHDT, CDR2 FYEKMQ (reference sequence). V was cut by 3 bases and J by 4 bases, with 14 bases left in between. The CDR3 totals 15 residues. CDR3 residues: CASSLGSGGADTQYF. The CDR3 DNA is TGTGCCAGCAGCTTGGGTAGCGGTGGGGCAGATACGCAGTATTTT.

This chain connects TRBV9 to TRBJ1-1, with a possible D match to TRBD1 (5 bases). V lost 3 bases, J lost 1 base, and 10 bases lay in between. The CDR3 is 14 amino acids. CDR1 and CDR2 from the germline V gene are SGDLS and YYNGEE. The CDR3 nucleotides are TGTGCCAGCAGCGCCCAAACAGGGAACACTGAAGCTTTCTTT. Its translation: CASSAQTGNTEAFF.

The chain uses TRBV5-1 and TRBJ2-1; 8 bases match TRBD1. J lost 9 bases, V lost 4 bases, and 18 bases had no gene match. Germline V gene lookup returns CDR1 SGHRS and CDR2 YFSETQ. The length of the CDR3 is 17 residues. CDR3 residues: CASSGVGGQVNLREQFF. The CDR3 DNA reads TGCGCCAGCAGCGGGGTGGGGGGACAGGTCAATTTGCGTGAGCAGTTCTTC.

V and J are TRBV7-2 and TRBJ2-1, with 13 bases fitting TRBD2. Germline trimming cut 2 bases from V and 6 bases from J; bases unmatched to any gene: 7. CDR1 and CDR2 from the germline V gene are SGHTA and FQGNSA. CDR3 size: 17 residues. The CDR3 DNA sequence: TGTGCCAGCAGCTTAAGGTTACTAGCGGGAGGGATCAATGAGCAGTTCTTC. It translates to CASSLRLLAGGINEQFF.

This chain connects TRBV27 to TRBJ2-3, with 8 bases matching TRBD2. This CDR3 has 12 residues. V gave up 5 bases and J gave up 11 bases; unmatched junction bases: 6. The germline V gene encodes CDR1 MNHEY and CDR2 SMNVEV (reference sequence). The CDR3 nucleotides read TGTGCCAGCAGTCCGGGACTAGTTATGCAGTATTTT. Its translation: CASSPGLVMQYF.

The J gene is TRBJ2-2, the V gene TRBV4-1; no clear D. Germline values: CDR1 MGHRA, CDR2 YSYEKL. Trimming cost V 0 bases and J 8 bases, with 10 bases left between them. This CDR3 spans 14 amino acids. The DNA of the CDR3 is TGCGCCAGCAGCCAAGATGACTGGCTAGGGGAGCTGTTTTTT. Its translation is CASSQDDWLGELFF.